This is a list of T cell receptor beta chains from one sample in a study of regulatory T cells in long-lasting Graves disease. TCRdb reprocessed the multiplex PCR reads via MiXCR and lists one record per CDR3 protein. This table holds approximately 440,000 distinct CDR3 sequences, about 20% found once. Sequenced material: peripheral blood mononuclear cells (PBMCs), taken when the disease was refractory, from a patient treated with antithyroid drugs. These TCRs come from a female donor with Graves disease. The CDR3 runs from the conserved cysteine through the conserved F or W. The D gene is left open where the match is weak. Clone size appears in some rows only: once, few, many, or a class for an expanded clone.

>TRBV19|few|TRBD1|TRBJ1-1
CASQTGATQAFF
TGTGCCAGTCAGACAGGGGCGACGCAAGCTTTCTTT
>TRBV2|NA|NA|TRBJ1-2
CASTPDSPNYGYTF
TGTGCCAGCACCCCGGACAGTCCTAACTATGGCTACACCTTC
>TRBV2|few|NA|TRBJ2-1
CASRGARGKLNEQFF
TGTGCCAGCAGAGGGGCCAGGGGAAAGCTCAATGAGCAGTTCTTC
>TRBV12-3/TRBV12-4|few|TRBD2|TRBJ2-2
CASSAPRGLGDTGELFF
TGTGCCAGCAGTGCGCCGCGGGGACTAGGGGACACCGGGGAGCTGTTTTTT
>TRBV20-1|few|NA|TRBJ2-5
CSARDGVRITETQYF
TGCAGTGCTAGAGATGGGGTTCGTATCACAGAGACCCAGTACTTC
>TRBV10-3|NA|TRBD1|TRBJ1-1
CAISESATGKAFF
TGTGCCATCAGTGAGTCGGCGACAGGGAAAGCTTTCTTT
>TRBV3-1|NA|TRBD2|TRBJ2-7
CASSPSFSGSSYEQYF
TGTGCCAGCAGCCCTTCGTTTAGCGGGAGCTCCTACGAGCAGTACTTC
>TRBV5-1|few|NA|TRBJ2-1
CASSLAKLSSTNNEQFF
TGCGCCAGCAGCTTGGCGAAACTGTCTAGCACGAACAATGAGCAGTTCTTC
>TRBV7-2|many|NA|TRBJ2-7
CASSTIYEQYF
TGTGCCAGCAGCACCATCTACGAGCAGTACTTC
>TRBV2|few|TRBD2|TRBJ2-1
CASSERGLAANNEQFF
TGTGCCAGCAGCGAACGAGGACTAGCGGCCAACAATGAGCAGTTCTTC
>TRBV20-1|NA|TRBD2|TRBJ2-7
CSARETSVVLKQYF
TGCAGTGCTAGAGAAACTAGCGTGGTCCTCAAGCAGTACTTC
>TRBV6-1|NA|TRBD1|TRBJ2-2
CASSVGTGDTELFF
TGTGCCAGCAGTGTCGGGACAGGGGACACCGAGCTGTTTTTT
>TRBV9|few|NA|TRBJ2-7
CASSGLKGVHEQYF
TGTGCCAGCAGCGGACTTAAGGGAGTCCACGAGCAGTACTTC
>TRBV12-3/TRBV12-4|NA|NA|TRBJ2-1
CASRSLPGYEQFF
TGTGCCAGCCGCTCCCTCCCGGGGTATGAGCAGTTCTTC
>TRBV28|NA|TRBD1|TRBJ1-6
CASSHVDRVRGPPLHF
TGTGCCAGCAGTCACGTGGACAGGGTTCGGGGTCCACCCCTCCACTTT
>TRBV5-1|few|NA|TRBJ2-5
CASSTRTLQETQYF
TGCGCCAGCAGCACAAGGACCCTACAGGAGACCCAGTACTTC
>TRBV6-1|many|TRBD1|TRBJ1-6
CASSQETGVNSPLHF
TGTGCCAGCAGTCAAGAGACAGGGGTTAATTCACCCCTCCACTTT
>TRBV11-2|NA|NA|TRBJ1-2
CASRTYKGGANYGYTF
TGTGCCAGCAGGACCTACAAGGGGGGAGCTAACTATGGCTACACCTTC
>TRBV4-1|few|TRBD2|TRBJ2-7
CASSRGLAGFEQYF
TGCGCCAGCAGCCGGGGACTAGCGGGATTTGAGCAGTACTTC
>TRBV29-1|few|NA|TRBJ2-5
CSARRTEETQYF
TGCAGCGCCAGAAGGACAGAAGAGACCCAGTACTTC
>TRBV2|NA|NA|TRBJ2-3
CASSRDTQYF
TGTGCCAGCAGTAGGGATACGCAGTATTTT
>TRBV7-3|NA|NA|TRBJ2-2
CASSLTAVAGELFF
TGTGCCAGCAGCTTAACGGCGGTGGCCGGGGAGCTGTTTTTT
>TRBV6-5|NA|NA|TRBJ2-5
CASSYPSLREETQYF
TGTGCCAGCAGTTACCCATCCTTAAGGGAGGAGACCCAGTACTTC
>TRBV6-1|once|NA|TRBJ1-1
CASSRTVRNTEAFF
TGTGCCAGCAGTCGGACTGTGCGGAACACTGAAGCTTTCTTT
>TRBV7-9|NA|TRBD1|TRBJ2-6
CASSRPRTGVNSGANVLTF
TGTGCCAGCAGTCGCCCCCGGACAGGGGTAAACTCTGGGGCCAACGTCCTGACTTTC
>TRBV20-1|NA|TRBD2|TRBJ2-7
CSATGTSRKGRPYEQYF
TGCAGTGCTACCGGGACTAGCAGGAAAGGACGACCCTACGAGCAGTACTTC
>TRBV28|many|NA|TRBJ1-2
CASSSISGGLYGYTF
TGTGCCAGCAGTTCCATATCGGGGGGGCTCTATGGCTACACCTTC
>TRBV19|few|TRBD1|TRBJ1-5
CASTLGQIDQPQHF
TGTGCCAGTACCTTGGGACAGATCGATCAGCCCCAGCATTTT
>TRBV2|NA|NA|TRBJ2-2
CASSLRVRGTGELFF
TGTGCCAGCAGCTTGCGGGTTCGGGGCACCGGGGAGCTGTTTTTT
>TRBV5-1|few|TRBD1|TRBJ1-4
CASSSPGHTGGKTKLFF
TGCGCCAGCAGCTCCCCCGGGCATACAGGGGGCAAGACCAAACTGTTTTTT
>TRBV7-9|many|NA|TRBJ1-6
CASSLGTGMVPPLHF
TGTGCCAGCAGCTTAGGTACAGGGATGGTTCCACCCCTCCACTTT
>TRBV7-2|NA|TRBD1|TRBJ1-5
CASSLVRGGTGGQPQHF
TGTGCCAGCAGCTTAGTTAGGGGGGGGACAGGGGGTCAGCCCCAGCATTTT
>TRBV12-3/TRBV12-4|many|NA|TRBJ1-2
CASSLEPGPYGYTF
TGTGCCAGCAGTTTAGAGCCAGGCCCCTATGGCTACACCTTC
>TRBV28|many|NA|TRBJ1-1
CASRLWGNADTEAFF
TGTGCCAGCAGGTTATGGGGGAATGCGGACACTGAAGCTTTCTTT
>TRBV20-1|NA|NA|TRBJ2-7
CSAREPQSYEQYF
TGCAGTGCTAGAGAGCCCCAGTCCTACGAGCAGTACTTC
>TRBV2|many|NA|TRBJ1-1
CASKREGNTEAFF
TGTGCCAGCAAGAGAGAGGGGAACACTGAAGCTTTCTTT
>TRBV28|few|NA|TRBJ1-3
CASSLSGSGAAIYF
TGTGCCAGCAGTTTATCAGGTTCAGGGGCCGCCATATATTTT